The rows below give T cell receptor beta chains drawn from one sample of a study of PD-1 blockade in classical Hodgkin lymphoma. Sequenced by immunoSEQ multiplex PCR; TCRdb stores in-frame clones only, minus some. The table has 45,000 to 55,000 clones, about 84% seen once. This specimen was peripheral blood mononuclear cells (PBMCs), taken at baseline. Receptor source: a human donor with classical Hodgkin lymphoma. The CDR3 runs from the conserved cysteine through the conserved F or W. D genes are given only for firm matches. Some rows mark clone size as missing; the rest say once, few, many or name a class of expanded clone.

size: .; J: TRBJ1-5; length: 16; D: .; V: TRBV4-1; DNA: TGCGCCAGCAGCCAAGTGGGAAACAGGGAAAATCAGCCCCAGCATTTT; CDR3: CASSQVGNRENQPQHF
size: once; J: TRBJ1-3; length: 14; D: .; V: TRBV7-8; DNA: TGTGCCAGCAGTTCTGACAGCTCTGGAAACACCATATATTTT; CDR3: CASSSDSSGNTIYF
size: .; J: TRBJ2-6; length: 15; D: .; V: TRBV19; DNA: TGTGCCAGTAGACCACAGGGTTCCGGGGCCAACGTCCTGACTTTC; CDR3: CASRPQGSGANVLTF
size: .; J: TRBJ2-3; length: 15; D: .; V: TRBV5-1; DNA: TGCGCCAGCAGCTTTAAGGGCTCTAGCACAGATACGCAGTATTTT; CDR3: CASSFKGSSTDTQYF
size: .; J: TRBJ1-1; length: 15; D: .; V: TRBV7-9; DNA: TGTGCCAGCAGCTCAAGCCGGGCCAGGAACGCTGAAGCTTTCTTT; CDR3: CASSSSRARNAEAFF
size: .; J: TRBJ1-5; length: 15; D: TRBD1; V: TRBV18; DNA: TGTGCCAGCTCACCACCCGGGACAGAGAATCAGCCCCAGCATTTT; CDR3: CASSPPGTENQPQHF
size: .; J: TRBJ2-1; length: 15; D: TRBD2; V: TRBV19; DNA: TGTGCCTGTGGGACTAGCGGGAGGAGGGGCAATGAGCAGTTCTTC; CDR3: CACGTSGRRGNEQFF
size: .; J: TRBJ1-2; length: 13; D: .; V: TRBV19; DNA: TGTGCCAGTAGTATGGGGTCCCCGGGGGGCTACACCTTC; CDR3: CASSMGSPGGYTF
size: .; J: TRBJ1-1; length: 12; D: .; V: TRBV5-8; DNA: TGTGCCAGCAGCTCGGGGTTTGGTGAAGCTTTCTTT; CDR3: CASSSGFGEAFF
size: .; J: TRBJ2-4; length: 18; D: TRBD1; V: TRBV19; DNA: TGTGCCAGTAGTGTCCCTCGGGACAGAGAGGGAACCAAAAACATTCAGTACTTC; CDR3: CASSVPRDREGTKNIQYF
size: .; J: TRBJ2-5; length: 13; D: .; V: TRBV7-9; DNA: TGTGCCAGCAGCGGGGACTCACAAGAGACCCAGTACTTC; CDR3: CASSGDSQETQYF
size: .; J: TRBJ2-2; length: 18; D: TRBD2; V: TRBV4-3; DNA: TGCGCCAGCAGCCAAGAGGGACTAGCGGGAGGCGCCACCGGGGAGCTGTTTTTT; CDR3: CASSQEGLAGGATGELFF
size: .; J: TRBJ2-5; length: 16; D: .; V: TRBV5-1; DNA: TGCGCCAGCAGCTTGGTAGTACTCTCTGCTTCGGAGACCCAGTACTTC; CDR3: CASSLVVLSASETQYF
size: once; J: TRBJ1-4; length: 14; D: .; V: TRBV19; DNA: TGTGCCAGTACCCACCGTGCAACTAATGAAAAACTGTTTTTT; CDR3: CASTHRATNEKLFF
size: .; J: TRBJ2-2; length: 14; D: TRBD1; V: TRBV2; DNA: TGTGCCAGCAGTGGACAGGGGGCGGGCGGGGAGCTGTTTTTT; CDR3: CASSGQGAGGELFF
size: .; J: TRBJ2-3; length: 12; D: .; V: TRBV7-9; DNA: TGTGCCAGCAGCTTTGGTCGGGATACGCAGTATTTT; CDR3: CASSFGRDTQYF
size: .; J: TRBJ2-5; length: 13; D: TRBD1; V: TRBV11-3; DNA: TGTGCCAGCAGCCGACAGGGGCAAGAGACCCAGTACTTC; CDR3: CASSRQGQETQYF
size: few; J: TRBJ2-1; length: 15; D: TRBD1; V: TRBV7-2; DNA: TGTGCCAGCAGCCCCGGGGGACAGGGGGCGAATGAGCAGTTCTTC; CDR3: CASSPGGQGANEQFF
size: .; J: TRBJ2-1; length: 18; D: TRBD2; V: TRBV7-9; DNA: TGTGCCAGCAGCTTAGAAGGGGTCCCGGGACTAGCCTACAATGAGCAGTTCTTC; CDR3: CASSLEGVPGLAYNEQFF
size: .; J: TRBJ1-1; length: 11; D: .; V: TRBV6-5; DNA: TGTGCCAGCAGTCGCGGTTCTGAAGCTTTCTTT; CDR3: CASSRGSEAFF
size: few; J: TRBJ1-1; length: 14; D: .; V: TRBV5-6; DNA: TGTGCCAGCAGCTTGGAAAATACGAACACTGAAGCTTTCTTT; CDR3: CASSLENTNTEAFF
size: .; J: TRBJ2-1; length: 13; D: .; V: TRBV25-1; DNA: TGTGCCAGCAGTGAGCCCGGTCCAGAAGAGCAGTTCTTC; CDR3: CASSEPGPEEQFF
size: .; J: TRBJ2-1; length: 13; D: .; V: TRBV28; DNA: TGTGCCAGCAGTTTAGATCAGTACAATGAGCAGTTCTTC; CDR3: CASSLDQYNEQFF
size: .; J: TRBJ1-4; length: 15; D: .; V: TRBV11-3; DNA: TGTGCCAGCAGCCCAGGCGGGGTTCTTGATGAAAAACTGTTTTTT; CDR3: CASSPGGVLDEKLFF
size: once; J: TRBJ2-1; length: 14; D: TRBD2; V: TRBV11-2; DNA: TGTGCTTCAGCGGGACCTAGCTCCTACAATGAGCAGTTCTTC; CDR3: CASAGPSSYNEQFF
size: .; J: TRBJ2-3; length: 14; D: TRBD1; V: TRBV18; DNA: TGTGCCAGCTCACCGGGACAGCTCACAGATACGCAGTATTTT; CDR3: CASSPGQLTDTQYF
size: .; J: TRBJ2-1; length: 16; D: .; V: TRBV15; DNA: TGTGCCACCAGCAGAGGCGGGTTAATCTCCTACAATGAGCAGTTCTTC; CDR3: CATSRGGLISYNEQFF
size: .; J: TRBJ2-7; length: 16; D: TRBD1; V: TRBV18; DNA: TGTGCCAGCTCACCACGGGGACAGGAAAACTCCTACGAGCAGTACTTC; CDR3: CASSPRGQENSYEQYF
size: .; J: TRBJ2-1; length: 16; D: TRBD1; V: TRBV10-3; DNA: TGTGCCATCAGTGCTCGACAGGACAGGGGGTACAATGAGCAGTTCTTC; CDR3: CAISARQDRGYNEQFF
size: .; J: TRBJ1-1; length: 15; D: TRBD1; V: TRBV9; DNA: TGTGCCAGCAGCCTCAGGACAGGGCTAAACACTGAAGCTTTCTTT; CDR3: CASSLRTGLNTEAFF
size: .; J: TRBJ2-7; length: 15; D: .; V: TRBV5-4; DNA: TGTGCCAGCAGCTTCAGGGGGGGTATCTCCTACGAGCAGTACTTC; CDR3: CASSFRGGISYEQYF
size: .; J: TRBJ1-3; length: 16; D: .; V: TRBV7-8; DNA: TGTGCCAGCAGTCGGCCGGCGAGCCAGGGTGGAAACACCATATATTTT; CDR3: CASSRPASQGGNTIYF
size: .; J: TRBJ2-5; length: 15; D: .; V: TRBV28; DNA: TGTGCCAGCAGTTTAGCGGGGCAGGGCCCGCCATTCACCCACTTC; CDR3: CASSLAGQGPPFTHF
size: once; J: TRBJ2-5; length: 15; D: TRBD2; V: TRBV10-3; DNA: TGTGCCATCAGTGGGGGAGCGGGAGTCCAAGAGACCCAGTACTTC; CDR3: CAISGGAGVQETQYF
size: .; J: TRBJ2-7; length: 15; D: TRBD1; V: TRBV11-3; DNA: TGTGCCAGCAGCACTACGGACAGGGGCACCTACGAGCAGTACTTC; CDR3: CASSTTDRGTYEQYF
size: .; J: TRBJ1-4; length: 16; D: .; V: TRBV5-1; DNA: TGCGCCAGCAGCCGGGACCGCCTGGGGGGTAATGAAAAACTGTTTTTT; CDR3: CASSRDRLGGNEKLFF
size: .; J: TRBJ2-7; length: 12; D: .; V: TRBV10-3; DNA: TGTGCCATCAGTCCCAGCCTCTACGAGCAGTACTTC; CDR3: CAISPSLYEQYF
size: .; J: TRBJ1-4; length: 17; D: TRBD1; V: TRBV6-4; DNA: TGTGCCAGCAGTCGCCTCGGGACAGGGGGCTTCGATGAAAAACTGTTTTTT; CDR3: CASSRLGTGGFDEKLFF
size: .; J: TRBJ1-4; length: 15; D: .; V: TRBV6-5; DNA: TGTGCCAGCAGGCTGGGGGAAGGGAAGGGAGAAAAACTGTTTTTT; CDR3: CASRLGEGKGEKLFF
size: once; J: TRBJ1-1; length: 13; D: .; V: TRBV10-3; DNA: TGTGCCACCGGGGGGACTCAGAACACTGAAGCTTTCTTT; CDR3: CATGGTQNTEAFF
size: .; J: TRBJ2-1; length: 13; D: .; V: TRBV7-9; DNA: TGTGCCAGCAGCCAAGGGTCCTACAATGAGCAGTTCTTC; CDR3: CASSQGSYNEQFF
size: .; J: TRBJ1-2; length: 12; D: .; V: TRBV9; DNA: TGTGCCAGCAGCTTTGACAGATATGGCTACACCTTC; CDR3: CASSFDRYGYTF
size: once; J: TRBJ2-7; length: 13; D: .; V: TRBV6-1; DNA: TGTGCCAGCAGTGCCAGGGGACCCTACGAGCAGTACTTC; CDR3: CASSARGPYEQYF
size: .; J: TRBJ1-4; length: 16; D: .; V: TRBV5-1; DNA: TGCGCCAGCAGCTTATCCCAGGGGTCGGCTAATGAAAAACTGTTTTTT; CDR3: CASSLSQGSANEKLFF
size: .; J: TRBJ2-2; length: 12; D: .; V: TRBV30; DNA: TGTGCCTGGAGTACCCAGGCCGGGGAGCTGTTTTTT; CDR3: CAWSTQAGELFF